This T cell receptor (beta chain) was sequenced for a study of blood T cell repertoires in COVID-19. CDR3 length: 14 amino acids. V gave up 5 bases and J gave up 4 bases, with 15 bases separating them. CDR1 and CDR2 (germline): SGHTA, FQGTGA. Sequencing was performed with immunoSEQ multiplex PCR; in TCRdb, only in-frame clones are kept and a portion is missing. This table holds 160,000 or so clones, approximately 83% found once. Sequenced: peripheral blood. This sequence was found in a human donor in a cohort sampled during active COVID-19. V usage is TRBV7-3 and J usage is TRBJ2-7, with D perhaps matching TRBD1 (6 bases). The CDR3 DNA follows: TGTGCCAGCAGCCAATCGACAGGTCGGTACGAGCAGTACTTC. This gives the protein CASSQSTGRYEQYF. Using reference TRBV7-3 and TRBJ2-7 for the parts outside the CDR3, the full variable domain is GAGVSQTPSNKVTEKGKYVELRCDPISGHTALYWYRQSLGQGPEFLIYFQGTGAADDSGLPNDRFFAVRPEGSVSTLKIQRTERGDSAVYLCASSQSTGRYEQYFGPGTRLTVT.